This section outlines one TCR beta chain sequence together with its context. This sample is part of a study of blood T cell repertoires in COVID-19. Assay: immunoSEQ multiplex PCR; the TCRdb copy retains only in-frame clones and omits some. This sample has some 120,000 clones, with roughly 79% found just once. The CDR3 is 14 amino acids. With 6 bases removed from V and 3 bases from J, the gap between germline ends came to 12 bases. Germline CDR1 and CDR2: MNHEY and SVGAGI. This clonotype was obtained from a man older than 75 with acute or convalescent COVID-19. Input material: peripheral blood. V and J are TRBV6-5 and TRBJ1-5; D not certain. The chain's CDR3 is CASRSHPYNQPQHF. In nucleotides, the CDR3 is TGTGCCAGCAGGTCGCACCCCTACAATCAGCCCCAGCATTTT.